This TCR beta chain was profiled in a study of OX40 agonist ivuxolimab in advanced cancers. Study background: From about 20 to 80 years was the age range, with a mean of roughly 64 years, and around 80% were male. A history of anti-PD-1, anti-PD-L1 or anti-CTLA-4 therapy was acceptable, and 40% had some.

Only a few counts were recorded for this clone. Its antigen is unidentified. Trimming at V came to 5 bases and at J to 0 bases, leaving 4 bases not matched to a gene. CDR3 length: 14 residues. Germline CDR1 is SGHDT and CDR2 is YYEEEE. The method was immunoSEQ multiplex PCR; TCRdb's version includes in-frame clones alone and lacks a portion of them. The sample comprises approximately 23,000 clones, 75% to 90% of which are singletons, and around a quarter rests with the top ten. Findings of the study overall: Clones of CD4+ and CD8+ blood T cells grew by week 6 at doses of 0.1 to 3.0 mg/kg. CD8+ T cells showed, on average, more clonal expansion than CD4+ cells.

V gene TRBV5-6 combines with J gene TRBJ1-1; 7 positions match TRBD1. This material consisted of CD4+ or CD8+ T cells sorted from blood, taken in a trial of the OX40 agonist ivuxolimab. The sequence was obtained from an adult with an advanced solid tumor such as melanoma, head and neck, liver or kidney cancer. This chain's CDR3 is CASRGQPMNTEAFF. Here the CDR3 DNA reads TGTGCCAGCAGGGGACAGCCGATGAACACTGAAGCTTTCTTT. The whole variable domain, remainder taken from reference TRBV5-6 and TRBJ1-1, is DAGVTQSPTHLIKTRGQQVTLRCSPKSGHDTVSWYQQALGQGPQFIFQYYEEEERQRGNFPDRFSGHQFPNYSSELNVNALLLGDSALYLCASRGQPMNTEAFFGQGTRLTVV.